These 14 T cell receptor beta chains share one sample of origin, sequenced in a study of identical twins. In TCRdb, the 5' RACE reads were re-called with MiXCR into one record per CDR3 protein. The repertoire holds approximately 410,000 distinct CDR3 sequences, with under 20% as singletons. Sequenced: naive T cells sorted from blood. Every receptor here comes from a man aged 45-65 years in good health.

The gene calls are TRBV29-1 and TRBJ1-4, with D perhaps matching TRBD1 (5 bases). This CDR3 region has 13 residues. V was cut by 4 bases and J by 7 bases, with 13 bases left in between. From germline, CDR1 is SQVTM and CDR2 ANQGSEA. CDR3 residues: CSVGVAQGEKLFF. For the CDR3, the DNA is TGCAGCGTTGGAGTAGCGCAGGGTGAAAAACTGTTTTTT.

The chain recombines TRBV3-1 with TRBJ2-7; D remains unclear. This CDR3 contains 11 residues. Germline V CDR1 and CDR2: LGHDT, YNNKEL (reference sequence). Trimming shortened V by 3 bases and J by 7 bases, and 7 bases separated the two germline ends. CDR3 amino acids: CASSQSREQYF. In DNA form, the CDR3 reads TGTGCCAGCAGCCAGTCGAGGGAGCAGTACTTC.

Ten or more counts support this clonotype. The V gene is TRBV2, the J gene TRBJ2-1, with D unclear. The germline gives CDR1 SNHLY, CDR2 FYNNEI. Trimming removed 5 bases at V and 5 bases at J, with 13 bases between. The CDR3 is 14 amino acids. The CDR3 bases are TGTGCCAGCAGTTTAGCTGTCCGGAACAATGAGCAGTTCTTC. This translates into CASSLAVRNNEQFF.

This clonotype occurred a few times. The genes are TRBV19 and TRBJ1-1, with 12 bases that match TRBD1. CDR1 is LNHDA, CDR2 SQIVND, per germline (reference sequence). The J segment lost 10 bases and the V segment lost 3 bases, leaving 9 bases of the junction unmatched. The CDR3 length is 15 residues. This chain's CDR3 is CASSIRGQGAGIAFF. The CDR3 bases are TGTGCCAGTAGTATTCGGGGACAGGGGGCCGGGATAGCTTTCTTT.

The table lists this clonotype with a few counts. The chain couples TRBV7-9 to TRBJ1-1, with D maybe TRBD1 (6 bases). The CDR3 totals 13 residues. Trimming shortened V by 7 bases and J by 4 bases, and 13 bases separated the two germline ends. Germline CDR1 SEHNR, CDR2 FQNEAQ (reference sequence). CDR3 coding DNA: TGTGCCAGCAACGTCGGGGGGCCCACTGAAGCTTTCTTT. Its protein product is CASNVGGPTEAFF.

The gene calls are TRBV2 and TRBJ2-7; 8 bases are a match to TRBD2. Germline CDR1 and CDR2: SNHLY and FYNNEI. J lost 3 bases, V lost 8 bases, and 18 bases had no gene match. This CDR3 has 17 amino acids. CDR3 bases: TGTGCCAGCCGAGGAATACAGGGACTAGTAGGGTACTACGAGCAGTACTTC. It yields the protein CASRGIQGLVGYYEQYF.

The chain employs TRBV5-1 and TRBJ2-6; a possible D gene is TRBD1 (5 bases). This CDR3 is 15 amino acids long. CDR1 and CDR2 from the germline V gene are SGHRS and YFSETQ. The V end lost 2 bases, the J end lost 2 bases, and 8 bases lay between the germline ends. The CDR3 nucleotides are TGCGCCAGCAGCTTAGGGGTTGCTGGGGCCAACGTCCTGACTTTC. Translated, it gives CASSLGVAGANVLTF.

This clonotype was counted at least ten times. The V gene is TRBV11-2, the J gene TRBJ2-7, with 7 bases identical to TRBD2. From germline, CDR1 is SGHAT and CDR2 FQNNGV. J gave up 2 bases and V 3 bases, and 16 bases lay outside the gene matches. The CDR3 length is 18 residues. The CDR3 here is CASSFRLKIAGEAYEQYF. Written as DNA, the CDR3 is TGTGCCAGCAGCTTCAGGTTAAAGATTGCGGGAGAAGCCTACGAGCAGTACTTC.

The V call is TRBV28, the J call TRBJ2-7; the D is unclear. V lost 7 bases, J lost 7 bases, and 14 bases lay in between. Germline V CDR1 and CDR2: MDHEN, SYDVKM. The CDR3 has 12 amino acids. The CDR3 DNA is TGTGCCAGCACCACCTTCTTGGGAGAGCAGTACTTC. Its translation is CASTTFLGEQYF.

V and J are TRBV15 and TRBJ2-6, with 13 nucleotides matching TRBD2. The trim removed 3 bases at V and 0 bases at J, leaving 2 bases unmatched. Germline assignment: CDR1 LNHNV and CDR2 YYDKDF (reference sequence). This CDR3 has 18 amino acids. In DNA, the CDR3 is TGTGCCACCAGCAGGGGACTAGCGGGGAGCTCTGGGGCCAACGTCCTGACTTTC. It specifies CATSRGLAGSSGANVLTF.

This clonotype has ten or more counts. The rearrangement links TRBV12-3 or TRBV12-4 to TRBJ2-5; perhaps TRBD1 as D (6 bases). The CDR3 extends over 15 amino acids. V lost 3 bases to trimming and J lost 4 bases, with 15 bases between them. The CDR3 here is CASSLGQGIRETQYF. CDR3 in DNA: TGTGCCAGCAGTTTGGGGCAGGGGATCCGAGAGACCCAGTACTTC.

This clonotype was recorded a few times. This chain links TRBV6-1 with TRBJ2-7; D call uncertain. Trimming cost V 4 bases and J 3 bases, with 10 bases left between them. Germline CDR1 and CDR2: MNHNS and SASEGT. The CDR3 contains 13 residues. The CDR3 region has the DNA TGTGCCAGCAGTGCTAAAGGGTTCTACGAGCAGTACTTC. It yields the protein CASSAKGFYEQYF.

This clonotype has at least ten counts. The rearrangement joins TRBV5-6 to TRBJ2-3; D unresolved. Trimming removed 3 bases at V and 0 bases at J, with 11 bases between. The length of the CDR3 is 15 residues. Germline V CDR1 and CDR2: SGHDT, YYEEEE. CDR3 region: CASSSPMKSTDTQYF. DNA for the CDR3: TGTGCCAGCAGCTCACCCATGAAAAGCACAGATACGCAGTATTTT.

The chain is built from TRBV6-1 and TRBJ2-2, with D uncertain. The CDR3 length is 14 residues. Germline values: CDR1 MNHNS, CDR2 SASEGT. V lost 7 bases to trimming and J lost 1 base, with 10 bases between them. For the CDR3, the DNA is TGTGCCAGCAAGAGAGAATTGAACACCGGGGAGCTGTTTTTT. Protein: CASKRELNTGELFF.